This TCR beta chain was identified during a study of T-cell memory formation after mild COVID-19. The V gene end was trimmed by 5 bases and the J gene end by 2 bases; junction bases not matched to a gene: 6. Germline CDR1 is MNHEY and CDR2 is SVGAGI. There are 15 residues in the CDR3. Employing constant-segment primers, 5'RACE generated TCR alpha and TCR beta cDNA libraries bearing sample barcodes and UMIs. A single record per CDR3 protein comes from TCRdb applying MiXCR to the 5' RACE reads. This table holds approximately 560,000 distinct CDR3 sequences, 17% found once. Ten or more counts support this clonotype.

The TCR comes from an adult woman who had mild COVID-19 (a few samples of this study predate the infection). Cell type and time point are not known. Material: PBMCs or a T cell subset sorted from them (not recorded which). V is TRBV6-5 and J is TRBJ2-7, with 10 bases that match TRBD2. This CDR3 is CASSTSAGGPYEQYF. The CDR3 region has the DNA TGTGCCAGCAGTACCTCAGCGGGAGGGCCCTACGAGCAGTACTTC.